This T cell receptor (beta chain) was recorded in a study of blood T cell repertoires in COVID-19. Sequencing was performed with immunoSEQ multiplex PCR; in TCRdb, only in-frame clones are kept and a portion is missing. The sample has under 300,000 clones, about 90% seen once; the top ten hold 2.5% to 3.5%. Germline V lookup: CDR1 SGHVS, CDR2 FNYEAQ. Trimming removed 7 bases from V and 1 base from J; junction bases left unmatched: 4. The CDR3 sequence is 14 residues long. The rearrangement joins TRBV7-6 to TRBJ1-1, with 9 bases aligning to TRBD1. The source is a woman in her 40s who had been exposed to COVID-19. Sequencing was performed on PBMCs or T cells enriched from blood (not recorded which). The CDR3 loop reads CASKTGGANTEAFF. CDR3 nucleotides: TGTGCCAGCAAAACAGGGGGCGCGAACACTGAAGCTTTCTTT. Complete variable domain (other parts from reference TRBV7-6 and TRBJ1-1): GAGVSQSPRYKVTKRGQDVALRCDPISGHVSLYWYRQALGQGPEFLTYFNYEAQQDKSGLPNDRFSAERPEGSISTLTIQRTEQRDSAMYRCASKTGGANTEAFFGQGTRLTVV.